This TCR beta chain was sequenced during a study of shared clonotypes between healthy human individuals. Study context: Contributing individuals were a couple of females and three males aged 18 to 49.

From germline, CDR1 is SGHAT and CDR2 FQNNGV. V lost 5 bases and J 0 bases, leaving 11 bases between the germline ends. CDR3 size: 14 residues. Assay used: immunoSEQ multiplex PCR; TCRdb lists only in-frame clones, some missing. The data hold 2 million to 2.5 million clones, with just under 95% observed a single time. The material sequenced was naive CD4+ T cells from PBMCs. Subset defined: CD45RA+ positively selected. The chain links TRBV11-2 to TRBJ2-7, with D maybe TRBD2 (6 bases). The receptor was isolated from a man between 18 and 29 years old in good health. Some clones in this sample may be carry-over from other donors' samples. The CDR3 loop reads CASSRRGDSYEQYF. The CDR3 DNA sequence: TGTGCCAGCAGCCGGCGCGGGGACTCCTACGAGCAGTACTTC.